This record looks at one T cell receptor beta chain sequence and its context. Its antigen is not identified. A much more abundant neighbour one base away suggests this may be a read error. Scientists made TCR beta libraries using quantitative 5'-RACE with molecular barcodes. Using its own MiXCR run on the 5' RACE reads, TCRdb lists one record per CDR3 protein. The data hold hundreds of thousands of distinct CDR3 sequences, with more than 25% observed a single time. This sample was taken from a study of CD8 T cells in ankylosing spondylitis. Study-wide results and limits: The clones that were linked to disease were reported to be significantly enriched in matched synovial fluid samples from ankylosing spondylitis patients. Several highly homologous variants made up a TCR beta motif that seemed to typify ankylosing spondylitis blood. As for the disease-linked clones, they showed a CD8+ phenotype and occurred at relatively low frequencies in peripheral blood.

CDR3 length equals 14 residues. In germline, CDR1 is SGHKS, CDR2 YYEKEE (reference sequence). The sample comprised blood, either unsorted or a sorted T cell fraction (not recorded which). The TCR originated in a male donor with ankylosing spondylitis or in good health (not recorded which). The chain couples TRBV5-5 to TRBJ2-5; 7 bases match TRBD2. The CDR3: CGSSPTGGSETQYF. The CDR3 DNA reads TGTGGCAGCAGCCCCACCGGGGGGTCGGAGACCCAGTACTTC.